This is a list of T cell receptor beta chains from one sample in a study of blood T cell repertoires in COVID-19. Method: immunoSEQ multiplex PCR; TCRdb's copy keeps in-frame clones and lacks some. In the table there are roughly 100,000 clones, around 89% of which are singletons. The specimen sequenced was peripheral blood. Every receptor here comes from a woman in her sixties or seventies with acute or convalescent COVID-19. The CDR3 runs from the conserved cysteine through the conserved F or W. Fields, in order: clone size, D gene, V gene, J gene, CDR3 DNA, CDR3 protein. A D gene is named only where the DNA matches it firmly. Size tells how often a clone was seen (once, few, many) or the class of an expanded clone, and some rows leave it out.

size: few; D: -; V: TRBV28; J: TRBJ1-1; DNA: TGTGCCAGCGCTCTCGTCTGGGTAACGGAGGATGAAGCTTTCTTT; CDR3: CASALVWVTEDEAFF
size: -; D: TRBD1; V: TRBV3-1/TRBV3-2; J: TRBJ1-2; DNA: TGTGCCAGCAGGGACAGGGGAGGAAACTATGGCTACACCTTC; CDR3: CASRDRGGNYGYTF
size: -; D: -; V: TRBV23-1; J: TRBJ1-1; DNA: TGCGCCAGCAGTCACCCGCGGGACGGAGTGAACACTGAAGCTTTCTTT; CDR3: CASSHPRDGVNTEAFF
size: -; D: TRBD2; V: TRBV5-1; J: TRBJ2-3; DNA: TGCGCCAGCAGCAGCGGACTAGCGGGAATTAGCACAGATACGCAGTATTTT; CDR3: CASSSGLAGISTDTQYF
size: -; D: TRBD1; V: TRBV25-1; J: TRBJ1-2; DNA: TGTGCCAGCAGTGAAAACAGGGGGGATGGCTACACCTTC; CDR3: CASSENRGDGYTF
size: -; D: TRBD1; V: TRBV3-1/TRBV3-2; J: TRBJ1-2; DNA: TGTGCCAGCAGCTCCGGGACAGCTGGATATGGCTACACCTTC; CDR3: CASSSGTAGYGYTF
size: -; D: TRBD2; V: TRBV19; J: TRBJ2-1; DNA: TGTGCCAGTAGTATGGTTCTAGCGGGAGCCCCAGGATACAATGAGCAGTTCTTC; CDR3: CASSMVLAGAPGYNEQFF
size: -; D: -; V: TRBV12-3/TRBV12-4; J: TRBJ1-5; DNA: TGTGCCAGCAGTTCTGGACAGAATCAGCCCCAGCATTTT; CDR3: CASSSGQNQPQHF
size: -; D: -; V: TRBV4-1; J: TRBJ1-1; DNA: TGCGCCAGCAGCCAAGATGGGCACAACACTGAAGCTTTCTTT; CDR3: CASSQDGHNTEAFF
size: -; D: -; V: TRBV25-1; J: TRBJ1-5; DNA: TGTGCCAGCAGTGAACGGGGTCGGGGGGATCAGCCCCAGCATTTT; CDR3: CASSERGRGDQPQHF
size: -; D: -; V: TRBV7-8; J: TRBJ1-2; DNA: TGTGCCAGCAGCTACCGGGGGGTAACGAGTGGCTACACCTTC; CDR3: CASSYRGVTSGYTF
size: -; D: TRBD1; V: TRBV15; J: TRBJ1-2; DNA: TGTGCCACCAGCAGGGACAGGGGGGCGGACTATGGCTACACCTTC; CDR3: CATSRDRGADYGYTF
size: -; D: TRBD1; V: TRBV18; J: TRBJ1-2; DNA: TGTGCCAGCTCACTCCGGGACAGGGGTGGCTACACCTTC; CDR3: CASSLRDRGGYTF
size: -; D: TRBD2; V: TRBV28; J: TRBJ2-3; DNA: TGTGCCAGCCAAGCGGGAGGGCGCACAGATACGCAGTATTTT; CDR3: CASQAGGRTDTQYF
size: -; D: TRBD2; V: TRBV25-1; J: TRBJ2-2; DNA: TGTGCCAGCACCAATAGCGGGAGAACCGGGGAGCTGTTTTTT; CDR3: CASTNSGRTGELFF
size: -; D: -; V: TRBV30; J: TRBJ1-2; DNA: TGTGCCTGGAGTGTACGGGGGTATGGCTACACCTTC; CDR3: CAWSVRGYGYTF
size: -; D: TRBD1; V: TRBV2; J: TRBJ1-5; DNA: TGTGCCAGCAGTCCAGTTGGGGGGACAGGGGGGAATCAGCCCCAGCATTTT; CDR3: CASSPVGGTGGNQPQHF
size: -; D: -; V: TRBV7-3; J: TRBJ1-1; DNA: TGTGCCAGCAGCCTAAAGACTGGTGCTGAAGCTTTCTTT; CDR3: CASSLKTGAEAFF
size: -; D: TRBD1; V: TRBV28; J: TRBJ2-1; DNA: TGTGCCAGCAGGACCTGGACAGGTCAGGAGTTCTTC; CDR3: CASRTWTGQEFF
size: once; D: TRBD1; V: TRBV5-6; J: TRBJ1-1; DNA: TGTGCCAGCAGCGCGAAAGACACCGGGACAGGGATTTTATTGTCTGGAGCTTTCTTT; CDR3: CASSAKDTGTGILLSGAFF
size: once; D: TRBD2; V: TRBV29-1; J: TRBJ2-1; DNA: TGCAGCGGGACTAGCGGGAGTGGTGAGCAGTTCTTC; CDR3: CSGTSGSGEQFF
size: -; D: TRBD2; V: TRBV30; J: TRBJ2-1; DNA: TGTGCCTGGAGAGGACTAGCGGGAGGGCAAGATGAGCAGTTCTTC; CDR3: CAWRGLAGGQDEQFF
size: -; D: -; V: TRBV2; J: TRBJ2-2; DNA: TGTGCCAGCCGGAGGACCGGGGAGCTGTTTTTT; CDR3: CASRRTGELFF
size: -; D: TRBD1; V: TRBV24-1; J: TRBJ2-3; DNA: TGTGCCACCAGTGATTACGCCTCCGGGACAGGGGCAGATACGCAGTATTTT; CDR3: CATSDYASGTGADTQYF
size: -; D: -; V: TRBV6-1; J: TRBJ1-5; DNA: TGTGCCAGCAGTGACGGGGGGATCCAGCCCCAGCATTTT; CDR3: CASSDGGIQPQHF
size: -; D: TRBD1; V: TRBV5-1; J: TRBJ1-1; DNA: TGCGCCAGCACCGGGGGACAGGGCTACACTGAAGCTTTCTTT; CDR3: CASTGGQGYTEAFF
size: -; D: TRBD1; V: TRBV2; J: TRBJ1-5; DNA: TGTGCCAGCCGTACAGGGGGCGAAGGACAGCCCCAGCATTTT; CDR3: CASRTGGEGQPQHF
size: -; D: -; V: TRBV27; J: TRBJ1-1; DNA: TGTGCCAGCAGTCCTAGAATCATTATTCAGGGCACTGAAGCTTTCTTT; CDR3: CASSPRIIIQGTEAFF
size: -; D: -; V: TRBV19; J: TRBJ1-1; DNA: TGTGCCAGTAGTTGGGGGGGGCGCGAGAGCACTGAAGCTTTCTTT; CDR3: CASSWGGRESTEAFF
size: -; D: -; V: TRBV16; J: TRBJ1-1; DNA: TGTGCCAGCAGCCCGCGCGGGGGGAACACTGAAGCTTTCTTT; CDR3: CASSPRGGNTEAFF
size: -; D: TRBD2; V: TRBV9; J: TRBJ2-7; DNA: TGTGCCAGCAGCGTAGAGGCTAGCGGCTCCTACGAGCAGTACTTC; CDR3: CASSVEASGSYEQYF
size: -; D: -; V: TRBV29-1; J: TRBJ1-2; DNA: TGCAGCGTTTACGGGTCCCCCTATGGCTACACCTTC; CDR3: CSVYGSPYGYTF
size: -; D: TRBD2; V: TRBV11-2; J: TRBJ2-2; DNA: TGTGCCAGCAGCCGAGTTATCGGGACTACCTACACCGGGGAGCTGTTTTTT; CDR3: CASSRVIGTTYTGELFF
size: -; D: -; V: TRBV20-1; J: TRBJ2-3; DNA: TGCAGTGCTAGTTTCCAGCGGAGCACAGATACGCAGTATTTT; CDR3: CSASFQRSTDTQYF
size: -; D: TRBD1; V: TRBV29-1; J: TRBJ1-2; DNA: TGCAGCGTTGCATCCTGGGACAGCTATGGCTACACCTTC; CDR3: CSVASWDSYGYTF
size: -; D: -; V: TRBV12-2; J: TRBJ2-3; DNA: TGTGCAAGTCGCTGGACTAGCGGGAGCACAGATACGCAGTATTTT; CDR3: CASRWTSGSTDTQYF
size: -; D: TRBD1; V: TRBV18; J: TRBJ1-3; DNA: TGTGCCAGCTCACCCAAGGGACAGCCCACTGGAAACACCATATATTTT; CDR3: CASSPKGQPTGNTIYF
size: -; D: -; V: TRBV28; J: TRBJ1-1; DNA: TGTGCCAGCAGCGTGGGAGGCCCGAACACTGAAGCTTTCTTT; CDR3: CASSVGGPNTEAFF
size: -; D: TRBD1; V: TRBV7-6; J: TRBJ1-2; DNA: TGTGCCAGCAGCTCCGGACAGGGGAGTAGCTACACCTTC; CDR3: CASSSGQGSSYTF
size: -; D: -; V: TRBV9; J: TRBJ1-6; DNA: TGTGCCAGCAGCTCCACTTCCGGGACCGGGAGTTCACCCCTCCACTTT; CDR3: CASSSTSGTGSSPLHF
size: -; D: -; V: TRBV27; J: TRBJ1-2; DNA: TGTGCCAGCAGTTTCAACTCTGGTGTTAACTATGGCTACACCTTC; CDR3: CASSFNSGVNYGYTF
size: -; D: -; V: TRBV19; J: TRBJ2-3; DNA: TGTGCCAGTAGTCAGACGCGGACAGTCAGCACAGATACGCAGTATTTT; CDR3: CASSQTRTVSTDTQYF
size: few; D: -; V: TRBV3-1/TRBV3-2; J: TRBJ1-2; DNA: TGTGCCAGCAGCCAAGGGGGCCTCTATGGCTACACCTTC; CDR3: CASSQGGLYGYTF
size: -; D: -; V: TRBV6-2/TRBV6-3; J: TRBJ1-5; DNA: TGTGCCAGCAGTTACGCAGGGGAAGGGAGCAATCAGCCCCAGCATTTT; CDR3: CASSYAGEGSNQPQHF
size: -; D: TRBD1; V: TRBV6-2/TRBV6-3; J: TRBJ1-1; DNA: TGTGCCAGCAGTCCCCTACCGCCGGGGGGACAGGGGGGATTCATGAACACTGAAGCTTTCTTT; CDR3: CASSPLPPGGQGGFMNTEAFF
size: -; D: TRBD1; V: TRBV7-6; J: TRBJ2-1; DNA: TGTGCCAGCAGCTTATTGGCGGGACAGGGGGCGGATGAGCAGTTCTTC; CDR3: CASSLLAGQGADEQFF
size: -; D: -; V: TRBV14; J: TRBJ2-1; DNA: TGTGCCAGCAGCCAAATAATGTACAATGAGCAGTTCTTC; CDR3: CASSQIMYNEQFF
size: -; D: TRBD1; V: TRBV5-1; J: TRBJ2-1; DNA: TGCGCCAGCAGCTTCCTCGACAGGGGGACCTACAATGAGCAGTTCTTC; CDR3: CASSFLDRGTYNEQFF